This T cell receptor beta chain was captured by sequencing in a study of T cells in Graves' hyperthyroidism and ophthalmopathy. Study overall: Peripheral blood was acquired at first diagnosis, ahead of any therapy whatsoever. Notes on the study in general: Most thyroid-expanded clonotypes above 0.001 were also found in blood.

The CDR3 runs 13 residues. The J segment lost 0 bases and the V segment lost 9 bases, leaving 5 bases of the junction unmatched. CDR1 is ENHRY, CDR2 SYGVKD, per germline. Regions amplified from RNA transcripts were the TCR beta CDR3 regions. TCR CDR3 regions were first amplified by RT-PCR with HTBI primers. TCRdb processed the multiplex PCR reads anew with MiXCR; each CDR3 protein has one entry. The repertoire includes about 640,000 distinct CDR3 sequences, less than 25% of them detected once, and roughly a third sits in the top ten. The table lists this clonotype with a few counts. Its antigen remains unknown. Patients with ophthalmopathy all had a Clinical Activity Score of at least 3, a NOSPECS grade of at least 4 and duration under 3 months. Criteria for exclusion of patients were uncontrolled infection, other autoimmune disease, pregnancy or lactation.

The chain links TRBV10-3 to TRBJ2-7; 7 nucleotides match TRBD2. The sequencing sample was made of blood. This receptor was taken from a man aged 30-40 years with Graves' ophthalmopathy. The CDR3 DNA reads as TGTGCCATGGAGAGCGGGACCTCCTACGAGCAGTACTTC. Its translation: CAMESGTSYEQYF.